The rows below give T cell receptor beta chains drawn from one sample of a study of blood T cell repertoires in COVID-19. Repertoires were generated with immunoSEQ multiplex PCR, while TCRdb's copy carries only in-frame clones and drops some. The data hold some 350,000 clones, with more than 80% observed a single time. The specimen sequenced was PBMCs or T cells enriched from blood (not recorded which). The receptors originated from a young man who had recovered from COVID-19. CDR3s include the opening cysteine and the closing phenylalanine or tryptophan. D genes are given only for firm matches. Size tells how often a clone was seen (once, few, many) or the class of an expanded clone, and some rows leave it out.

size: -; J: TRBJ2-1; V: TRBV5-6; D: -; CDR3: CASSLRGGYNEQFF; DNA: TGTGCCAGCAGCTTGCGGGGAGGCTACAATGAGCAGTTCTTC
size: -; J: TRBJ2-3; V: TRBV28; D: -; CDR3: CASREVGTSTDTQYF; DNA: TGTGCCAGCAGGGAGGTGGGAACTAGCACAGATACGCAGTATTTT
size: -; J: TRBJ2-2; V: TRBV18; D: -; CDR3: CASSPLDTGELFF; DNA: TGTGCCAGCTCACCACTAGACACCGGGGAGCTGTTTTTT
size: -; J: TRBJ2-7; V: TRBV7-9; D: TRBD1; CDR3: CASSLGTGGDRAEQYF; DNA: TGTGCCAGCAGCTTAGGGACAGGGGGCGACCGGGCCGAGCAGTACTTC
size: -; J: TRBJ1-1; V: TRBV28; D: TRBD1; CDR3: CASRTGERRWTEAFF; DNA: TGTGCCAGCAGGACAGGGGAGAGGCGGTGGACTGAAGCTTTCTTT
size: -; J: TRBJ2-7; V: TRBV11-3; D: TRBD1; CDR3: CASSSRTGSSYEQYF; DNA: TGTGCCAGCAGCTCACGGACAGGGTCGTCTTACGAGCAGTACTTC
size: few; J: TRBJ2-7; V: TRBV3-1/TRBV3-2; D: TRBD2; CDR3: CASSITSGASYEQYF; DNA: TGTGCCAGCAGTATTACTAGCGGGGCCTCCTACGAGCAGTACTTC
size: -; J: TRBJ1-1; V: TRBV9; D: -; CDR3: CASSAAQGAAFF; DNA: TGTGCCAGCAGCGCGGCACAGGGAGCCGCTTTCTTT
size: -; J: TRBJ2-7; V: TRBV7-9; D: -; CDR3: CASSPGTGGKTYEQYF; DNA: TGTGCCAGCAGCCCCGGAACAGGCGGCAAGACTTACGAGCAGTACTTC
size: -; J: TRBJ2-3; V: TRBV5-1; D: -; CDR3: CASSLVLGRENTQYF; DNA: TGCGCCAGCAGCTTGGTGCTTGGCAGGGAAAATACGCAGTATTTT
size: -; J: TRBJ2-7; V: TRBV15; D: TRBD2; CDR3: CATSRGLASQYEQYF; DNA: TGTGCCACCAGCCGCGGACTAGCTTCCCAGTACGAGCAGTACTTC
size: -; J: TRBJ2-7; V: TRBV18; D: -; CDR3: CASSPASSYEQYF; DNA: TGTGCCAGCTCCCCCGCGAGCTCCTACGAGCAGTACTTC
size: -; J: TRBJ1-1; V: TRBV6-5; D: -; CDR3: CASSGGYTEAFF; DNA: TGTGCCAGCTCGGGGGGGTACACTGAAGCTTTCTTT
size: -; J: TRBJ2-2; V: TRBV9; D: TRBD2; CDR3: CASSPRGGLNTGELFF; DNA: TGTGCCAGCAGCCCTCGGGGGGGATTGAACACCGGGGAGCTGTTTTTT
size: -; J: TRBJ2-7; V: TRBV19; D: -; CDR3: CAGLPESYEQYF; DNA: TGTGCCGGACTTCCGGAATCCTACGAGCAGTACTTC
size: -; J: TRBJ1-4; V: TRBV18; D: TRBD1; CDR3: CASSPQGTGTTNEKLFF; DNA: TGTGCCAGCTCACCACAAGGGACAGGAACAACTAATGAAAAACTGTTTTTT
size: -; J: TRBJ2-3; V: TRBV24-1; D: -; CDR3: CATRGGDKDTQYF; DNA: TGTGCCACACGAGGAGGGGATAAAGATACGCAGTATTTT
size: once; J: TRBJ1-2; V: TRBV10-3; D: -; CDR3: CAISVGADGYTF; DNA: TGTGCCATCAGTGTGGGGGCGGATGGCTACACCTTC
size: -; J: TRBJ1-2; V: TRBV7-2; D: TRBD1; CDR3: CASSFHSPGQGGGYTF; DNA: TGTGCCAGCAGCTTCCATTCCCCGGGACAGGGGGGAGGCTACACCTTC
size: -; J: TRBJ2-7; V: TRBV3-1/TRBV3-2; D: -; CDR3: CASSQDRGYEQYF; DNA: TGTGCCAGCAGCCAAGATCGGGGTTACGAGCAGTACTTC
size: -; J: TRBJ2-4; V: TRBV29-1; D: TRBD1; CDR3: CSVKTGDGKNIQYF; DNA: TGCAGCGTAAAGACAGGGGATGGCAAAAACATTCAGTACTTC
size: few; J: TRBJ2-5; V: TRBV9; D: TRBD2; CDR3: CASSVGGAGGLGETQYF; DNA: TGTGCCAGCAGCGTAGGAGGAGCGGGGGGATTGGGAGAGACCCAGTACTTC
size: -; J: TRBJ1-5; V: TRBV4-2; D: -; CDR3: CASSQGGGWLQPQHF; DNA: TGTGCCAGCAGCCAAGGCGGGGGTTGGCTCCAGCCCCAGCATTTT
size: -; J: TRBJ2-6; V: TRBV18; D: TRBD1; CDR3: CASSPPRGTGSGPAGANVLTF; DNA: TGTGCCAGCTCACCACCGAGGGGGACAGGGTCGGGCCCTGCTGGGGCCAACGTCCTGACTTTC
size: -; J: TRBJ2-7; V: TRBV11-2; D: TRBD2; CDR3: CASSLLGLAGTYEQYF; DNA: TGTGCCAGCAGCTTGCTCGGACTAGCGGGAACCTACGAGCAGTACTTC
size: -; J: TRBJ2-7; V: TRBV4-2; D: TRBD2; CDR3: CASSQEREPYEQYF; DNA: TGTGCCAGCAGCCAAGAGCGGGAGCCCTACGAGCAGTACTTC
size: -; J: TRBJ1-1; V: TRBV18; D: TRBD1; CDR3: CASAFQGASEAFF; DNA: TGTGCCAGCGCATTCCAGGGGGCCTCTGAAGCTTTCTTT
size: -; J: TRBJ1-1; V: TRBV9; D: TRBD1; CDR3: CASGSYRGRHTEAFF; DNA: TGTGCCAGCGGCTCGTACAGGGGGCGGCACACTGAAGCTTTCTTT
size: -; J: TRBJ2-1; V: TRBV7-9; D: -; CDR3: CASSLNSGLADEQFF; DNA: TGTGCCAGCAGCCTAAATTCGGGACTGGCGGATGAGCAGTTCTTC
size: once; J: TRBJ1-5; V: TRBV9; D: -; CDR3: CASSVGQWDQPQHF; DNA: TGTGCCAGCAGCGTCGGACAGTGGGATCAGCCCCAGCATTTT
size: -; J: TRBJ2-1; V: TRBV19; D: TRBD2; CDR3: CATSSLAGTYNEQFF; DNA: TGTGCCACCTCATCACTAGCGGGCACCTACAATGAGCAGTTCTTC
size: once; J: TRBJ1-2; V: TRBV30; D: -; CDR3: CAWSVGASGYTF; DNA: TGTGCCTGGAGTGTGGGGGCCAGCGGCTACACCTTC
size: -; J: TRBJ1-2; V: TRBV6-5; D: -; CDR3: CASSPDSSNYGYTF; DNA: TGTGCCAGCAGCCCGGACAGCTCTAACTATGGCTACACCTTC
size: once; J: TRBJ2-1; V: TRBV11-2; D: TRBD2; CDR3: CASSLGGTAGGEQFF; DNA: TGTGCCAGCAGCTTAGGGGGCACAGCGGGAGGTGAGCAGTTCTTC
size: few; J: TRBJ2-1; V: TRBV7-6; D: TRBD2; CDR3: CASSFPSGPYNEQFF; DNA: TGTGCCAGCAGCTTCCCTAGCGGACCCTACAATGAGCAGTTCTTC
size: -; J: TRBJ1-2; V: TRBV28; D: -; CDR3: CASSPTAGVDGYTF; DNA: TGTGCCAGCAGCCCCACGGCAGGGGTTGATGGCTACACCTTC
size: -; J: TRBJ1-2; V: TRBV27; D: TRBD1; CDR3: CASGGQGAYGYTF; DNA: TGTGCCAGTGGGGGACAGGGGGCCTATGGCTACACCTTC
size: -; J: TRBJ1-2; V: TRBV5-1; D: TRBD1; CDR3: CASSQDRGGYTF; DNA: TGCGCCAGCAGCCAGGACAGGGGAGGCTACACCTTC
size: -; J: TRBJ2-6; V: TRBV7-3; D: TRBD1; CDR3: CASSPGTGAGANVLTF; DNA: TGTGCCAGCAGCCCCGGAACAGGGGCTGGGGCCAACGTCCTGACTTTC
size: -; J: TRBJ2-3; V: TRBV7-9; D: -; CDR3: CASSWGLAASTDTQYF; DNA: TGTGCCAGCAGCTGGGGGCTAGCGGCTAGCACAGATACGCAGTATTTT
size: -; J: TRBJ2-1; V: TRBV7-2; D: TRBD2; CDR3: CASSSTLAGDPEQFF; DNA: TGTGCCAGCAGCTCAACGTTAGCGGGAGATCCTGAGCAGTTCTTC
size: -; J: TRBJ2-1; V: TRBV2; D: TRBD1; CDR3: CALQSGTGYNEQFF; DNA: TGTGCCTTACAGTCCGGGACAGGTTACAATGAGCAGTTCTTC
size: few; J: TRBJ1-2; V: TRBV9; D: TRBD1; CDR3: CASSVDGTGRYGYTF; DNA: TGTGCCAGCAGCGTAGACGGGACAGGGAGATATGGCTACACCTTC
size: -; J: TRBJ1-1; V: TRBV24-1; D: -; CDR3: CATSDFRPGREFRTEAFF; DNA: TGTGCCACCAGTGATTTCCGCCCGGGACGGGAGTTCCGCACTGAAGCTTTCTTT
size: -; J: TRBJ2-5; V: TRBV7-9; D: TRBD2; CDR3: CASSPALAGLGETQYF; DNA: TGTGCCAGCAGCCCCGCACTAGCGGGGCTTGGGGAGACCCAGTACTTC
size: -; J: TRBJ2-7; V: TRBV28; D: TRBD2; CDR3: CASSPPGLAGDASYEQYF; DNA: TGTGCCAGCAGTCCCCCGGGACTAGCGGGTGATGCCTCCTACGAGCAGTACTTC
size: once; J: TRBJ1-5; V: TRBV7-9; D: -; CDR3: CASSSGGQPQHF; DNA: TGTGCCAGCAGCTCCGGAGGTCAGCCCCAGCATTTT
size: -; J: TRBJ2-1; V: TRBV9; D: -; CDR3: CASSEDGGRYNEQFF; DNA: TGTGCCAGCAGCGAGGACGGAGGGCGATACAATGAGCAGTTCTTC
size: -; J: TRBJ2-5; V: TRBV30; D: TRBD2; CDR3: CAWSVGLAGETQYF; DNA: TGTGCCTGGAGTGTAGGGCTAGCGGGGGAGACCCAGTACTTC
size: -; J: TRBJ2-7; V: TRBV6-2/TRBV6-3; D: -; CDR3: CASSYSQVSYEQYF; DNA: TGTGCCAGCAGTTACTCCCAGGTCTCCTACGAGCAGTACTTC
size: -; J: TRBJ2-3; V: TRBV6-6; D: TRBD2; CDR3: CASSFLLAGDADTQYF; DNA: TGTGCCAGCAGTTTCCTACTAGCGGGAGACGCAGATACGCAGTATTTT